Shown below are 28 T cell receptor beta chains from a single sample sequenced in a study of regulatory T cells in long-lasting Graves disease. The authors built TCR beta libraries using iRepertoire HTBI primers and Arm-PCR of CDR3 regions. Each CDR3 protein gets one entry after TCRdb re-called the multiplex PCR reads with MiXCR. The sample contains 400,000 to 650,000 distinct CDR3 sequences, around 16% of which appear only once. Time point here: newly diagnosed GD, antithyroid drugs for less than 3 months. RNA extracted from PBMCs served as the sequencing template. This sample also belongs to another study, concerning T cells in Graves' hyperthyroidism and ophthalmopathy.

The sequencing here drew on peripheral blood mononuclear cells (PBMCs), taken at new diagnosis, from a patient treated with antithyroid drugs. These receptors originate from a woman in her forties or fifties with Graves disease.

Here the CDR3 reads CASSWRGGQETQYF. CDR3 nucleotide sequence: TGTGCCAGCAGCTGGCGGGGGGGCCAAGAGACCCAGTACTTC. The chain carries TRBV4-2 and TRBJ2-5, with TRBD2 matching over 9 bases. From germline, CDR1 is LGHNA and CDR2 YNFKEQ. The junction had 2 bases not matched to a gene; V was cut back by 5 bases and J by 1 base. The CDR3 consists of 14 residues.

Regarding this clonotype: Possible read error: a much larger clone is one base away. No conserved phenylalanine or tryptophan is present at the end of the CDR3, so a read error is the likely explanation. The chain uses TRBV2 and TRBJ2-2; D remains ambiguous. Trimming removed 4 bases from V and 3 bases from J, with 6 bases in between. CDR3 length equals 13 residues. The germline V gene encodes CDR1 SNHLY and CDR2 FYNNEI. CDR3 in DNA: TGTGCCAGCAGTGTTGTAGACACCGGGGAGCTGTTTTCT. Its protein product is CASSVVDTGELFS.

This clonotype has ten or more counts. The CDR3 spells CASSQGTGYYGYTF. The CDR3 region has the DNA TGCGCCAGCAGCCAAGGGACAGGCTACTATGGCTACACCTTC. The V call is TRBV4-1, the J call TRBJ1-2; 7 nucleotides match TRBD1. The germline gives CDR1 MGHRA, CDR2 YSYEKL. CDR3 length equals 14 residues. V lost 1 base, J lost 3 bases, and 2 bases stayed unmatched.

With regard to this clonotype: One base away lies a much larger clone, so this may be a sequencing read error. V is TRBV7-3 and J is TRBJ2-5; D not certain. Per the germline V gene, CDR1 is SGHTA and CDR2 is FQGTGA. The CDR3 runs to 18 residues. Trimming removed 5 bases from V and 11 bases from J, with 33 bases in between. Here the CDR3 reads CASSPNPINSVRGNEQYF. The CDR3 DNA reads TGTGCCAGCAGCCCTAACCCCATCAACAGCGTAAGAGGTAATGAGCAGTACTTC.

This clonotype was counted ten times or more. The chain employs TRBV3-1 and TRBJ2-3, with 10 bases identical to TRBD2. V gave up 4 bases and J gave up 11 bases; unmatched junction bases: 3. This CDR3 contains 12 residues. Per germline, CDR1 LGHDT and CDR2 YNNKEL (reference sequence). The CDR3 region is CASSLSSGGQYF. The CDR3 nucleotides are TGTGCCAGCAGCCTCTCTAGCGGGGGGCAGTATTTT.

This clonotype was seen a few times. The CDR3 is CASSLEAASGNTIYF. The CDR3 DNA reads TGCGCCAGCAGCTTGGAGGCAGCGAGCGGAAACACCATATATTTT. The V gene is TRBV5-1, the J gene TRBJ1-3; no firm D call. Germline CDR1 is SGHRS and CDR2 is YFSETQ. V dropped 0 bases and J dropped 4 bases, with 11 bases sitting between them. The CDR3 is made up of 15 amino acids.

This clonotype was detected many times. The chain recombines TRBV18 with TRBJ2-3; D perhaps matches TRBD2 (6 bases). CDR1 is KGHSH and CDR2 is LQKENI in the germline V gene. V was trimmed by 6 bases and J by 8 bases, leaving 15 bases between them. CDR3 length equals 13 residues. Written as DNA, the CDR3 is TGTGCCAGCTCCCCGGGACTTCCCCCTACGCAGTATTTT. Translated: CASSPGLPPTQYF.

This clonotype has just a few counts. In DNA, the CDR3 is TGTGCCATCAGTGAACTAATATACTACGAGCAGTACTTC. Its translation is CAISELIYYEQYF. V usage is TRBV10-3 and J usage is TRBJ2-7; no clear D gene. Germline V gene data show CDR1 as ENHRY and CDR2 as SYGVKD. The CDR3 loop spans 13 amino acids. The ends were cut back, 3 bases at V and 3 bases at J, with 9 bases in the middle.

This clonotype was observed a handful of times. The rearrangement links TRBV10-2 to TRBJ2-3; the D gene could be TRBD1 or TRBD2 (5 bases each). The CDR3 runs to 15 residues. Per the germline V gene, CDR1 is WSHSY and CDR2 is SAAADI. Trimming cost V 5 bases and J 9 bases, with 21 bases left between them. The CDR3 bases are TGCGCCAGCAGTACCCCGACACAGGAGGCTGGCACGCAGTATTTT. Translation gives CASSTPTQEAGTQYF.

This chain links TRBV19 with TRBJ1-1; maybe TRBD1 (6 bases). The CDR3 consists of 16 residues. Per germline, CDR1 LNHDA and CDR2 SQIVND (reference sequence). Trimming cost V 4 bases and J 2 bases, with 17 bases left between them. DNA of the CDR3: TGTGCCAGTAGTACTCACTTAGACAGGTACAACACTGAAGCTTTCTTT. Amino acids: CASSTHLDRYNTEAFF.

This clonotype was observed at least ten times. CDR3 amino acids: CASSGRNRGVWGYTF. The CDR3 coding sequence is TGTGCCAGCAGTGGGAGGAACAGGGGTGTCTGGGGCTACACCTTC. J is TRBJ1-2 and V is TRBV6-1; 7 bases agree with TRBD1. V dropped 4 bases and J dropped 8; count of bases not matched to a gene: 13. The germline V gene encodes CDR1 MNHNS and CDR2 SASEGT. The CDR3 totals 15 residues.

This clonotype was observed at least ten times. The chain uses TRBV28 and TRBJ1-5, with 10 bases fitting TRBD1. Germline V gene lookup returns CDR1 MDHEN and CDR2 SYDVKM. CDR3 length: 15 amino acids. J gave up 6 bases and V 5 bases, and 7 bases lay outside the gene matches. The CDR3 loop reads CASSLGTGASQPQHF. In DNA form, the CDR3 reads TGTGCCAGCAGTCTGGGGACAGGGGCGAGTCAGCCCCAGCATTTT.

This clonotype appeared many times. The rearrangement uses TRBV6-1 and TRBJ1-5; 7 bases fit TRBD1. The CDR3 is 15 residues long. V lost 5 bases and J lost 3; bases outside the gene matches: 7. Germline CDR1 is MNHNS and CDR2 is SASEGT. This CDR3 is CASSPGQTSNQPQHF. The CDR3 bases are TGTGCCAGCAGTCCGGGACAGACTTCCAATCAGCCCCAGCATTTT.

This clonotype was seen repeatedly, ten times or more. The V call is TRBV5-5, the J call TRBJ2-3; 8 bases match TRBD2. Germline V gives CDR1 SGHKS, CDR2 YYEKEE (reference sequence). V lost 5 bases to trimming and J lost 2 bases; unmatched junction nucleotides: 7. The CDR3 is 15 residues long. Written as DNA, the CDR3 is TGTGCCAGCAGAAATGGACTAGCCTACACAGATACGCAGTATTTT. It yields the protein CASRNGLAYTDTQYF.

This clonotype showed up many times. One end of the junction is discordant with germline, which a read error may explain. V is TRBV12-3 or TRBV12-4 and J is TRBJ1-5; D call uncertain. The CDR3 runs 15 residues. The CDR3 is CASSFTYVINEPQHF. DNA of the CDR3: TGTGCCAGCAGTTTTACATACGTAATCAATGAGCCCCAGCATTTT.

This clonotype was seen only a few times. The chain is built from TRBV19 and TRBJ1-1; D is unresolved. The CDR3 is 12 amino acids. Germline CDR1 LNHDA, CDR2 SQIVND (reference sequence). Trimming removed 5 bases from V and 5 bases from J, with 9 bases in between. The CDR3 sequence: CASSHGPTEAFF. The CDR3 DNA follows: TGTGCCAGTAGTCACGGACCGACTGAAGCTTTCTTT.

This clonotype was observed a handful of times. This rearrangement joins TRBV4-1 to TRBJ2-1, with 8 positions matching TRBD2. CDR3 length: 14 amino acids. Germline CDR1 MGHRA, CDR2 YSYEKL. V lost 1 base to trimming and J lost 9 bases; unmatched junction nucleotides: 5. CDR3: CASSQVQRGIEQFF. For the CDR3, the DNA is TGCGCCAGCAGCCAAGTCCAGCGGGGGATTGAGCAGTTCTTC.

With regard to this clonotype: The junction and the germline gene differ at one end; a read error may be behind it. The genes are TRBV11-3 and TRBJ2-7, with D tentatively TRBD1 (6 bases). The CDR3 consists of 18 residues. The germline gives CDR1 SGHNT, CDR2 YENEEA. CDR3 region: CASSLAQIGWDTPYEQYF. Here the CDR3 DNA reads TGCGCCAGCAGCTTGGCCCAAATTGGATGGGACACCCCCTACGAGCAGTACTTC.

A word on this clonotype: Being one base from a much bigger clone, this may be a read error. This chain uses TRBV15 with TRBJ2-5; D is unclear. The CDR3 covers 13 residues. From germline, CDR1 is LNHNV and CDR2 YYDKDF (reference sequence). In DNA, the CDR3 is TGTGCCACCAGCGGTATTGGGCAAGAGACCCAGCACTTC. It codes for CATSGIGQETQHF. The entire variable domain, with the rest obtained from reference TRBV15 and TRBJ2-5, is as follows: DAMVIQNPRYQVTQFGKPVTLSCSQTLNHNVMYWYQQKSSQAPKLLFHYYDKDFNNEADTPDNFQSRRPNTSFCFLDIRSPGLGDTAMYLCATSGIGQETQHFGPGTRLLVL.

This clonotype has a handful of counts. The gene calls are TRBV12-3 or TRBV12-4 and TRBJ1-1, with TRBD1 as a possible D gene (5 bases). The germline V and J ends were trimmed by 2 bases and 3 bases, with 13 bases remaining between them. This CDR3 region has 15 residues. CDR3 DNA: TGTGCCAGCAGTTTAAACCGCAGGGCGGACACTGAAGCTTTCTTT. This gives the protein CASSLNRRADTEAFF.

This rearrangement joins TRBV7-8 to TRBJ2-1, with 12 bases lining up with TRBD2. This CDR3 is 15 amino acids long. J lost 5 bases, V lost 5 bases, and 4 bases had no gene match. Germline V lookup: CDR1 SGHVS, CDR2 FQNEAQ. The CDR3 coding sequence is TGTGCCAGCAGCAGAGCTAGCGGGGGGGACAATGAGCAGTTCTTC. It codes for CASSRASGGDNEQFF.

This clonotype was picked up many times. The V call is TRBV6-2 or TRBV6-3, the J call TRBJ1-5; no clear D. Trimming removed 8 bases from V and 2 bases from J, with 13 bases in between. Looked up from germline, CDR1 is MNHEY and CDR2 is SVGEGT. This CDR3 has 14 residues. DNA of the CDR3: TGTGCCAGCGTGGGAGGAGATGGCAATCAGCCCCAGCATTTT. Its protein is CASVGGDGNQPQHF.

This clonotype was seen many times. V and J are TRBV18 and TRBJ1-1; 8 nucleotides line up with TRBD1. V gave up 3 bases and J gave up 1 base; unmatched junction bases: 4. Looked up from germline, CDR1 is KGHSH and CDR2 is LQKENI. CDR3 length: 15 residues. The chain's CDR3 is CASSPSGTGNTEAFF. CDR3 sequence (DNA): TGTGCCAGCTCACCGTCCGGGACAGGGAACACTGAAGCTTTCTTT.

Points on this clonotype: Mismatch with germline at one junction end may stem from a read error. The chain combines TRBV20-1 with TRBJ2-2; TRBD2 agrees at 12 bases. The CDR3 has 18 residues. The germline gives CDR1 DFQATT, CDR2 SNEGSKA (reference sequence). The CDR3 loop is CSARDRASGGANTGELVF. The DNA of the CDR3 is TGCAGTGCTAGAGATCGGGCTAGCGGGGGGGCGAACACCGGGGAGCTGGTTTTT.

The chain is built from TRBV18 and TRBJ2-2; 8 bases match TRBD2. Germline values: CDR1 KGHSH, CDR2 LQKENI. The CDR3 runs 16 residues. V was clipped by 0 bases and J by 9 bases; unmatched bases: 9. This CDR3 is CASSPPIAGGTRELFF. CDR3 bases: TGTGCCAGCTCACCACCAATCGCGGGGGGAACAAGGGAGCTGTTTTTT. Looking up the rest from reference TRBV18 and TRBJ2-2 gives the full variable domain: NAGVMQNPRHLVRRRGQEARLRCSPMKGHSHVYWYRQLPEEGLKFMVYLQKENIIDESGMPKERFSAEFPKEGPSILRIQQVVRGDSAAYFCASSPPIAGGTRELFFGEGSRLTVL.

The chain links TRBV4-1 to TRBJ2-1; unclear D gene. The CDR3 consists of 15 residues. Per germline, CDR1 MGHRA and CDR2 YSYEKL. V lost 4 bases, J lost 1 base, and 11 bases lay in between. This CDR3 reads CASSRPPSSYNEQFF. The CDR3, as DNA: TGCGCCAGCAGCCGCCCCCCATCGTCCTACAATGAGCAGTTCTTC.

The chain has TRBV10-3 and TRBJ2-5; D remains ambiguous. Germline V CDR1 and CDR2: ENHRY, SYGVKD. CDR3 length: 15 residues. Between the trimmed V and J ends, which lost 8 bases and 1 base, there was a span of 17 bases. The CDR3 here is CAISRSPTSQETQYF. CDR3 bases: TGTGCCATCTCGCGATCGCCCACATCCCAAGAGACCCAGTACTTC.

This clonotype was seen at least ten times. This chain uses TRBV11-2 with TRBJ2-5; no clear D. Deletions cut 0 bases from V and 6 bases from J, with 8 bases between. Germline lookup yields CDR1 SGHAT and CDR2 FQNNGV. The CDR3 has 13 amino acids. The CDR3 coding sequence is TGTGCCAGCAGCTTAGATTTGGGGAAGACCCAGTACTTC. Its protein product is CASSLDLGKTQYF. Full variable domain (outside the CDR3, taken from reference TRBV11-2 and TRBJ2-5): EAGVAQSPRYKIIEKRQSVAFWCNPISGHATLYWYQQILGQGPKLLIQFQNNGVVDDSQLPKDRFSAERLKGVDSTLKIQPAKLEDSAVYLCASSLDLGKTQYFGPGTRLLVL.